Following are 27 T cell receptor beta chains from one sample sequenced in a study of T cell repertoires in cytomegalovirus infection. Each CDR3 protein gets one entry after TCRdb re-called the reads with MiXCR. The repertoire includes about 98,000 distinct CDR3 sequences, approximately 15% of them detected once, and approximately 7.6% sits in the top ten. The sequencing sample was made of PBMCs. These receptor sequences come from a human donor in good health (CMV status not recorded). Some clones in this sample may be carry-over from other donors' samples.

This clonotype appeared a few times. The chain carries TRBV18 and TRBJ2-7; D not certain. Trimming stripped 3 bases from V and 6 bases from J, with 15 bases between. The CDR3 length is 14 residues. The germline V gene encodes CDR1 KGHSH and CDR2 LQKENI. CDR3 protein: CASSPYQSPSEQYF. The CDR3 DNA reads as TGTGCCAGCTCACCGTACCAGAGCCCCTCCGAGCAGTACTTC.

The CDR3 nucleotides are TGCAGTGCCCAAGCAAGGCTAGCGGGGGGGCGTACCAAAAACATTCAGTACTTC. Protein sequence: CSAQARLAGGRTKNIQYF. V is TRBV20-1 and J is TRBJ2-4; 12 nucleotides agree with TRBD2. Germline lookup yields CDR1 DFQATT and CDR2 SNEGSKA (reference sequence). The V gene end was trimmed by 6 bases and the J gene end by 2 bases; junction bases not matched to a gene: 14. The CDR3 runs to 18 residues.

This clonotype has a handful of counts. The chain uses TRBV20-1 and TRBJ1-2; 7 nucleotides align to TRBD1. This CDR3 comprises 14 residues. Unmatched junction bases numbered 7, after V lost 5 bases and J lost 1 base. The germline V gene has CDR1 DFQATT and CDR2 SNEGSKA (reference sequence). CDR3 protein: CSAFPGQLNYGYTF. CDR3 DNA sequence: TGCAGTGCTTTTCCGGGACAGCTTAACTATGGCTACACCTTC.

This clonotype showed up just a few times. The chain uses TRBV28 and TRBJ1-6; D is undetermined. CDR1 is MDHEN and CDR2 is SYDVKM in the germline V gene. The CDR3 runs to 12 residues. V shed 4 bases and J shed 13 bases, with 11 bases lying between them. The CDR3 DNA follows: TGTGCCAGCAGTTCCGGGAACCGTCCCCTCCACTTT. Residues: CASSSGNRPLHF.

This clonotype was counted many times. The chain recombines TRBV7-2 with TRBJ2-5; 7 bases align to TRBD1. Trimming took 6 bases from V and 4 from J; bases not matched to a gene: 11. Germline CDR1 reads SGHTA; CDR2 reads FQGNSA. The CDR3 spans 15 residues. The CDR3 DNA is TGTGCCAGCAGTCTACGGACAGGTCTGTCAGAGACCCAGTACTTC. It translates to CASSLRTGLSETQYF.

The sample holds a few counts of this clonotype. V gene TRBV5-1 combines with J gene TRBJ1-1; D is possibly TRBD1 (6 bases). Germline V CDR1 and CDR2: SGHRS, YFSETQ. The V end lost 0 bases, the J end lost 4 bases, and 13 bases lay between the germline ends. The CDR3 is made up of 15 amino acids. Here the CDR3 reads CASSLGSTGSTEAFF. The CDR3, as DNA: TGCGCCAGCAGCTTGGGCTCAACAGGGTCCACTGAAGCTTTCTTT.

This clonotype was picked up a small number of times. The V call is TRBV7-9, the J call TRBJ2-2; 8 bases line up with TRBD1. This CDR3 has 15 residues. After removal of 5 bases from V and 7 bases from J, the junction contained 9 bases not matched to a gene. The germline CDR1 and CDR2 sequences are SEHNR and FQNEAQ (reference sequence). The CDR3 DNA is TGTGCCAGCAGCCAGAGACAGGGGCAAGTCGGGGAGCTGTTTTTT. Encoded protein: CASSQRQGQVGELFF. Supplemented by reference TRBV7-9 and TRBJ2-2, the full variable domain reads DTGVSQNPRHKITKRGQNVTFRCDPISEHNRLYWYRQTLGQGPEFLTYFQNEAQLEKSRLLSDRFSAERPKGSFSTLEIQRTEQGDSAMYLCASSQRQGQVGELFFGEGSRLTVL.

This clonotype was counted once. A clone one base away is much larger, so this may be a read error. This rearrangement joins TRBV7-2 to TRBJ2-7; 10 nucleotides match TRBD1. Germline V CDR1 and CDR2: SGHTA, FQGNSA. The CDR3 totals 13 residues. V was clipped by 5 bases and J by 5 bases; unmatched bases: 3. The CDR3 nucleotides read TGTGCCAGCAGCGACAGGGGGCGGAACGAGCAGTACTTC. It yields the protein CASSDRGRNEQYF.

This clonotype was counted at least ten times. This chain links TRBV7-2 with TRBJ2-7, with 8 bases lining up with TRBD1. V lost 5 bases to trimming and J lost 3 bases; unmatched junction nucleotides: 3. Looked up from germline, CDR1 is SGHTA and CDR2 is FQGNSA. The length of the CDR3 is 13 residues. CDR3 DNA sequence: TGTGCCAGCAGCGTGGACAGGGACTACGAGCAGTACTTC. Residues: CASSVDRDYEQYF. The full variable domain, its missing parts supplied by reference TRBV7-2 and TRBJ2-7, is GAGVSQSPSNKVTEKGKDVELRCDPISGHTALYWYRQSLGQGLEFLIYFQGNSAPDKSGLPSDRFSAERTGGSVSTLTIQRTQQEDSAVYLCASSVDRDYEQYFGPGTRLTVT.

About this clonotype: One junction end does not reproduce the germline sequence, and a read error may be involved. This chain connects TRBV7-9 to TRBJ1-2, with D unresolved. The CDR3 sequence is 12 residues long. Germline assignment: CDR1 SEHNR and CDR2 FQNEAQ (reference sequence). The CDR3 nucleotides read TGTGCCAGCAGCGTGATATCCTATGGCTTCACCTTC. Translation: CASSVISYGFTF.

In the case of this clonotype: A read error is possible here, since a much larger clone lies one base away. V and J are TRBV28 and TRBJ2-7; 7 nucleotides line up with TRBD1. Germline V lookup: CDR1 MDHEN, CDR2 SYDVKM. This CDR3 has 14 amino acids. V trimming: 8 bases; J trimming: 7 bases; junction bases outside the gene matches: 14. This CDR3 is CASGGTGVRVEQYF. The CDR3 DNA sequence: TGTGCCAGCGGGGGAACAGGGGTCCGTGTAGAGCAGTACTTC.

The V and J genes are TRBV11-1 and TRBJ2-2, with 7 bases fitting TRBD1. V lost 5 bases to trimming and J lost 9 bases; unmatched junction nucleotides: 12. This CDR3 is 15 amino acids long. Germline-derived CDR1 and CDR2 are SGHAT and FQDESV (reference sequence). CDR3 sequence: CASSPDRAWDRELFF. The CDR3 DNA follows: TGTGCCAGCAGCCCCGACAGGGCTTGGGACCGGGAGCTGTTTTTT.

This clonotype appeared a few times. This rearrangement joins TRBV2 to TRBJ1-5; 10 nucleotides match TRBD1. Trimming at V came to 8 bases and at J to 4 bases, leaving 14 bases not matched to a gene. CDR1 SNHLY and CDR2 FYNNEI come from the germline V gene. This CDR3 contains 17 residues. The CDR3 sequence is CASGSGVRGQGNQPQHF. The CDR3 DNA reads as TGTGCCAGCGGTAGTGGCGTTCGGGGACAGGGGAATCAGCCCCAGCATTTT.

This clonotype was counted at least ten times. V is TRBV7-2 and J is TRBJ1-1; no clear D gene. V lost 2 bases to trimming and J lost 1 base, with 11 bases between them. CDR3 length: 15 residues. Germline CDR1 reads SGHTA; CDR2 reads FQGNSA. In nucleotides, the CDR3 is TGTGCCAGCAGCTTATTTTTCGAGGGGAACACTGAAGCTTTCTTT. Residues: CASSLFFEGNTEAFF.

In DNA form, the CDR3 reads TGCAGTGCTACCCCCCGCGGCAGGGGGAGTTACAATGAGCAGTTCTTC. Translated, it gives CSATPRGRGSYNEQFF. The chain employs TRBV20-1 and TRBJ2-1; TRBD1 matches 7 bases. Germline V lookup: CDR1 DFQATT, CDR2 SNEGSKA (reference sequence). The CDR3 sequence is 16 residues long. Unmatched junction bases numbered 13, after V lost 4 bases and J lost 4 bases.

Ten or more counts support this clonotype. J is TRBJ1-1 and V is TRBV7-6; possibly TRBD1 for D (5 bases). The CDR3 runs to 14 residues. Germline loops: CDR1 SGHVS, CDR2 FNYEAQ. The V and J ends lost 5 bases and 6 bases respectively, with 16 bases between them. CDR3 residues: CASSARGGGSEAFF. CDR3 sequence (DNA): TGTGCCAGCAGCGCTAGGGGTGGGGGATCTGAAGCTTTCTTT.

There are a few counts of this clonotype. V gene TRBV5-1 combines with J gene TRBJ2-1; 11 bases are shared with TRBD1. The CDR3 length is 16 residues. Germline V gives CDR1 SGHRS, CDR2 YFSETQ. V shed 5 bases, J shed 9 bases, and the junction held 13 bases outside the gene matches. The CDR3 DNA sequence: TGCGCCAGCAGAGGGATTTGGACAGGGGGCCCGATTGAGCAGTTCTTC. Translating gives CASRGIWTGGPIEQFF.

As to this clonotype: A read error may explain this, as a much larger clone is one base away. The V call is TRBV7-2, the J call TRBJ2-7; D is ambiguous. CDR1 is SGHTA, CDR2 FQGNSA, per germline. The germline V and J ends were trimmed by 5 bases and 6 bases, with 11 bases remaining between them. This CDR3 is built from 12 residues. CDR3 sequence reads: CASSRPILEQYF. In DNA, the CDR3 is TGTGCCAGCAGCCGCCCCATACTCGAGCAGTACTTC.

The genes are TRBV30 and TRBJ2-1, with D perhaps assigned TRBD1 or TRBD2 (5 bases each). The CDR3 has 16 residues. CDR1 is GTSNPN and CDR2 is SVGIG in the germline V gene (reference sequence). The V end lost 1 base, the J end lost 0 bases, and 13 bases lay between the germline ends. Here the CDR3 reads CAWSAPGTLSYNEQFF. The CDR3 nucleotides read TGTGCCTGGAGTGCTCCCGGGACCCTCTCCTACAATGAGCAGTTCTTC.

This clonotype was observed a handful of times. The chain has TRBV6-5 and TRBJ2-4; D possibly corresponds to TRBD2 (6 bases). The germline V and J ends were trimmed by 0 bases and 0 bases, with 12 bases remaining between them. The CDR3 length is 17 residues. Germline V gene data show CDR1 as MNHEY and CDR2 as SVGAGI. DNA for the CDR3: TGTGCCAGCAGTTACTCGAGTGGGGACTCAGCCAAAAACATTCAGTACTTC. It codes for CASSYSSGDSAKNIQYF.

This chain uses TRBV6-1 with TRBJ2-2; a possible D gene is TRBD2 (6 bases). The ends were cut back, 2 bases at V and 2 bases at J, with 24 bases in the middle. CDR1 and CDR2 (germline): MNHNS, SASEGT. This CDR3 has 20 amino acids. DNA of the CDR3: TGTGCCAGCAGTGAAAGGATACGTGCGGGGCTGAGAAGAAACACCGGGGAGCTGTTTTTT. Translating it yields CASSERIRAGLRRNTGELFF.

The chain joins TRBV5-6 to TRBJ1-1; 11 nucleotides agree with TRBD1. Germline trimming cut 4 bases from V and 6 bases from J; bases unmatched to any gene: 8. Germline loops: CDR1 SGHDT, CDR2 YYEEEE. The CDR3 covers 15 residues. The CDR3 is CASSQDRGPWAEAFF. The CDR3, as DNA: TGTGCCAGCAGCCAGGACAGGGGGCCCTGGGCTGAAGCTTTCTTT. The whole variable domain, filled in from reference TRBV5-6 and TRBJ1-1, reads DAGVTQSPTHLIKTRGQQVTLRCSPKSGHDTVSWYQQALGQGPQFIFQYYEEEERQRGNFPDRFSGHQFPNYSSELNVNALLLGDSALYLCASSQDRGPWAEAFFGQGTRLTVV.

The chain combines TRBV10-3 with TRBJ1-1, with D tentatively TRBD1 (6 bases). This CDR3 has 14 amino acids. Per the germline V gene, CDR1 is ENHRY and CDR2 is SYGVKD. Trimming took 6 bases from V and 1 from J, leaving 12 bases between them. CDR3 sequence: CAIRLRDKNTEAFF. CDR3 nucleotides: TGTGCCATCAGACTTAGGGACAAGAACACTGAAGCTTTCTTT.

This clonotype came up a few times. The rearrangement joins TRBV29-1 to TRBJ2-5; D is possibly TRBD1 (6 bases). The CDR3 covers 12 residues. The V gene's germline CDR1 is SQVTM and CDR2 ANQGSEA. The V end lost 5 bases, the J end lost 0 bases, and 7 bases lay between the germline ends. The CDR3 nucleotides are TGCAGCGTTCGGACAGACCAAGAGACCCAGTACTTC. It yields the protein CSVRTDQETQYF.

This clonotype was picked up many times. The J gene is TRBJ2-2, the V gene TRBV4-1; D unclear. V shed 3 bases and J shed 3 bases, with 11 bases lying between them. Germline CDR1 reads MGHRA; CDR2 reads YSYEKL. The CDR3 runs 15 residues. CDR3 in amino acids: CASSHPWADTGELFF. The CDR3 DNA reads as TGCGCCAGCAGCCATCCTTGGGCCGACACCGGGGAGCTGTTTTTT.

The V call is TRBV5-5, the J call TRBJ1-2, with TRBD1 identical over 10 bases. The CDR3 covers 15 residues. The germline V gene encodes CDR1 SGHKS and CDR2 YYEKEE (reference sequence). Trimming took 5 bases from V and 2 from J; bases not matched to a gene: 6. The CDR3: CASSPRDRGNYGYTF. The CDR3 DNA reads as TGTGCCAGCAGTCCCCGGGACAGGGGCAACTATGGCTACACCTTC.

This clonotype was recorded many times. The gene calls are TRBV6-1 and TRBJ1-1; D remains unclear. CDR1 MNHNS and CDR2 SASEGT come from the germline V gene. The CDR3 contains 13 residues. The ends were cut back, 0 bases at V and 5 bases at J, with 7 bases in the middle. The chain's CDR3 is CASSEALQTEAFF. The CDR3 nucleotides read TGTGCCAGCAGTGAAGCGCTTCAGACTGAAGCTTTCTTT.